The clone carrying this T cell receptor beta chain was observed a few times. Its antigen remains unidentified. Trimming stripped 2 bases from V and 7 bases from J, with 12 bases between. Germline CDR1 is DFQATT and CDR2 is SNEGSKA (reference sequence). This CDR3 contains 13 residues. 5'RACE template switching produced TCR cDNA carrying a universal primer site and UMIs. TCRdb re-called the 5' RACE reads through MiXCR, storing one row per CDR3 protein. The sample records approximately 550,000 distinct CDR3 sequences, about 13% being singletons. These data originate in a study of T cells after yellow fever vaccination. Broader study findings: When the response was secondary, it was weaker but reached its peak faster, day 5 versus 15.

This receptor was identified in a man aged 25-45 years who received the YFV17D yellow fever vaccine. Specimen: PBMCs, collected on the day of the yellow fever booster vaccination. V usage is TRBV20-1 and J usage is TRBJ2-1; maybe TRBD2 (6 bases). CDR3 sequence: CSARPRGTNEQFF. The CDR3 DNA reads TGCAGTGCTAGACCTAGAGGGACTAATGAGCAGTTCTTC.